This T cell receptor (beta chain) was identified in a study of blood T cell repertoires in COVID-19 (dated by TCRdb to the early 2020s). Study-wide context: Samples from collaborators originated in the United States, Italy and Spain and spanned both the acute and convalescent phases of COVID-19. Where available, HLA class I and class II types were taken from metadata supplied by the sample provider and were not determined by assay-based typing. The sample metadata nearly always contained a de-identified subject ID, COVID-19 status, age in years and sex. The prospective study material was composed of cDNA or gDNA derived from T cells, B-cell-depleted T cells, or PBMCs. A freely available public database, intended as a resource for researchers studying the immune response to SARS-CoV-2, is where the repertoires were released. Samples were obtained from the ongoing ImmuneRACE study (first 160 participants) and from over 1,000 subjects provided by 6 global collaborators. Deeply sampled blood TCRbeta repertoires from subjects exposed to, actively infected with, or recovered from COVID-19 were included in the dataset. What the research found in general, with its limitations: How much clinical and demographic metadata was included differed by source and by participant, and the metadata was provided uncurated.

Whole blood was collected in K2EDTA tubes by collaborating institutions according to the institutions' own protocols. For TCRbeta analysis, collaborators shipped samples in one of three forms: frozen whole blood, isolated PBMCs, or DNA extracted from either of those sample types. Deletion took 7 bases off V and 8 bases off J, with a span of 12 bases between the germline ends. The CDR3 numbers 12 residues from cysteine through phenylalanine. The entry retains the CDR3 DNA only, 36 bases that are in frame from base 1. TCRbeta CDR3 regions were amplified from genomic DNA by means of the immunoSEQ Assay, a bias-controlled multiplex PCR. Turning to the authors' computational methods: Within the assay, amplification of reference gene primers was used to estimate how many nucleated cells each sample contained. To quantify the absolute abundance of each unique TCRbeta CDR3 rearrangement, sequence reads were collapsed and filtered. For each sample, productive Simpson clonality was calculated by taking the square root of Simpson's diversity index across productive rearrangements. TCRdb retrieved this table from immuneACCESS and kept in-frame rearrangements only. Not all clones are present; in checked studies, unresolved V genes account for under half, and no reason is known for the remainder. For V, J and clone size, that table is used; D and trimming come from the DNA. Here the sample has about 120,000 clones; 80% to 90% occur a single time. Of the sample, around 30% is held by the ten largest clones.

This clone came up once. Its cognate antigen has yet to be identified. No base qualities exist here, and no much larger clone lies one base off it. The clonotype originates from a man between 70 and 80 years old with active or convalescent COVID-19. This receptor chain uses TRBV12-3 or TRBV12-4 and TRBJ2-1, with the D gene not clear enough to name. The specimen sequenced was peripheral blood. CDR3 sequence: CASTTNSHEQFF. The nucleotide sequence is TGTGCCAGCACAACTAATTCCCATGAGCAGTTCTTC.